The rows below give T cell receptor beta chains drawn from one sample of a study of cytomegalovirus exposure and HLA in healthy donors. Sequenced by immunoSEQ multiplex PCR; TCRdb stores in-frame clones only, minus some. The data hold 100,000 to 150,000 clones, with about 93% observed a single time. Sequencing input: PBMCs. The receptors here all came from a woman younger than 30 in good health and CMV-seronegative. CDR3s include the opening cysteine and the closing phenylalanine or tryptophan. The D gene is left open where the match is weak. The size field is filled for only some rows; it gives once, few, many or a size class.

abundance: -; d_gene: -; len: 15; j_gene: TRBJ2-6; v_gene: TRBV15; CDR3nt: TGTGCCACCCTGCAGGTTAACTCTGGGGCCAACGTCCTGACTTTC; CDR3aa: CATLQVNSGANVLTF
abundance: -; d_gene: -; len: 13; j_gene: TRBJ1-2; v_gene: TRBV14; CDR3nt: TGTGCCAGCAGCCAAGGGCAGAACTATGGCTACACCTTC; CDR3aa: CASSQGQNYGYTF
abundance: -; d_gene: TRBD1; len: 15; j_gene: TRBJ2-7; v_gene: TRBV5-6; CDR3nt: TGTGCCAGCAGTCGAGGGGGGACAGGGGGCTACGAGCAGTACTTC; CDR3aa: CASSRGGTGGYEQYF
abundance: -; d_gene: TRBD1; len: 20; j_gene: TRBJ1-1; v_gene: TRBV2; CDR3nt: TGTGCCAGCAGTGAAGCGCTTCGGGGCTTCTCTCAGGGGGCCGACACTGAAGCTTTCTTT; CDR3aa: CASSEALRGFSQGADTEAFF
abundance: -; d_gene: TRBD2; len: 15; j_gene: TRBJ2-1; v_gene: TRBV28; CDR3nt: TGTGCCAGCAGTTTACTAGCGGGGGCCCCCAATGAGCAGTTCTTC; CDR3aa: CASSLLAGAPNEQFF
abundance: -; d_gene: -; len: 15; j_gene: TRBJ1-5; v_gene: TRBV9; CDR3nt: TGTGCCAGCAGCGTGTCAGGGATTGTTGATGAGCCCCAGCATTTT; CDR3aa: CASSVSGIVDEPQHF
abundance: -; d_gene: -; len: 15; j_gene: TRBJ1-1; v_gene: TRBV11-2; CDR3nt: TGTGCCAGCAGCCCCTCCAGCAGGGGTCTCACTGAAGCTTTCTTT; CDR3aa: CASSPSSRGLTEAFF
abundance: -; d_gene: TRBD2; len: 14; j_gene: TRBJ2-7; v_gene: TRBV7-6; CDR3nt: TGTGCCAGCAGCTTAGGTGGCGGGGGCTACGAGCAGTACTTC; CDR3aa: CASSLGGGGYEQYF
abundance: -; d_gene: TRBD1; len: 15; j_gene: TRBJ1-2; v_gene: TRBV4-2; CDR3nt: TGTGCCAGCAGCCAAGAGACAGGGGTCGGCGGTGGCTACACCTTC; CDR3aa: CASSQETGVGGGYTF
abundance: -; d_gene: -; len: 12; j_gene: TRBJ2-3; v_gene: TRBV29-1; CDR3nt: TGCAGCGTTGAAACAAGCACAGATACGCAGTATTTT; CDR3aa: CSVETSTDTQYF
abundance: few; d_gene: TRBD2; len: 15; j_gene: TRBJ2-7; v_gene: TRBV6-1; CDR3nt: TGTGCCAGCATTATTCGAGCGGGGGGGCCTTTCGAGCAGTACTTC; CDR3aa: CASIIRAGGPFEQYF
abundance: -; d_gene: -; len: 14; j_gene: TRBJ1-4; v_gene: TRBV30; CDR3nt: TGTGCCTGGACCTCTACTGCAACTAATGAAAAACTGTTTTTT; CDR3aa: CAWTSTATNEKLFF
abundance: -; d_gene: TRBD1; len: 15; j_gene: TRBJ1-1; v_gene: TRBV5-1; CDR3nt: TGCGCCAGCAGCTTGGGACAGGGAAGGGGGACTGAAGCTTTCTTT; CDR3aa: CASSLGQGRGTEAFF
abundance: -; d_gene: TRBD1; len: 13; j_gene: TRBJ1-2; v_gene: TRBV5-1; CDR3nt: TGCGCCAGCAGCCAGACAGGGGGTGGTGGCTACACCTTC; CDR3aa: CASSQTGGGGYTF
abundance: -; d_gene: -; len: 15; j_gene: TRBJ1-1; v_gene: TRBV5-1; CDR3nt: TGCGCCAGCAGCTGGGGGAGGAGGGGCGACACTGAAGCTTTCTTT; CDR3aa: CASSWGRRGDTEAFF
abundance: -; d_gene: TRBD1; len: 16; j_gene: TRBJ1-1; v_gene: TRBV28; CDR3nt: TGTGCCAGCAGTTTGGACAGGGGGCAGACGAACACTGAAGCTTTCTTT; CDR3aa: CASSLDRGQTNTEAFF
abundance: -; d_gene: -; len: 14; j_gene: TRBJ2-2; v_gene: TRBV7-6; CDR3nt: TGTGCCAGCAGCTCTAGCGTTAACACCGGGGAGCTGTTTTTT; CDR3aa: CASSSSVNTGELFF
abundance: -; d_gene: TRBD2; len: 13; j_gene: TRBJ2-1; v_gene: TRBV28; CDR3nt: TGTGCCAGCCTAGCGGGAGCTATTAATGAGCAGTTCTTC; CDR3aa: CASLAGAINEQFF
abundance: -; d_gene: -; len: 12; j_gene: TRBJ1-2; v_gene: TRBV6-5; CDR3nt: TGTGCCAGCAGTTGGAACAGGGATGGCTACACCTTC; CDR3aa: CASSWNRDGYTF
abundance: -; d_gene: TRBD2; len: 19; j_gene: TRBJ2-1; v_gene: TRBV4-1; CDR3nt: TGCGCCAGCAGCCAAGAGGGGACTAGCGGGATTCAATCCTACAATGAGCAGTTCTTC; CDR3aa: CASSQEGTSGIQSYNEQFF
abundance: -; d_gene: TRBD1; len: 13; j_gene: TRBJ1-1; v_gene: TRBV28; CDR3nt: TGTGCCAGCAGTTATTTGGGACAGAGTGAAGCTTTCTTT; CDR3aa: CASSYLGQSEAFF
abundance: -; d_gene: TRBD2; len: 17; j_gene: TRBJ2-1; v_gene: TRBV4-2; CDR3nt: TGTGCCAGCAGCCAAGAAGGGAGCGGGACCATTCCCCGGGAGCAGTTCTTC; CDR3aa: CASSQEGSGTIPREQFF
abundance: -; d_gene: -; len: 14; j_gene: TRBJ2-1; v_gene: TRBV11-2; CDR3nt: TGTGCCAGCAGCCTAGGTGGGACACCCAATGAGCAGTTCTTC; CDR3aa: CASSLGGTPNEQFF
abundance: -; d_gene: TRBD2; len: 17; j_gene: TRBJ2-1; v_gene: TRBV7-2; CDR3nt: TGTGCCAGCAGTTCTCCCTTAAGTAGCGGGAGGGAGGTTGAGCAGTTCTTC; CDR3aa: CASSSPLSSGREVEQFF
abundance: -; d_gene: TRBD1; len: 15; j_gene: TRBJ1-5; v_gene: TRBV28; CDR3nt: TGTGCCAGCAGTTCTCAGGGGGAGGGCAATCAGCCCCAGCATTTT; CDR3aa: CASSSQGEGNQPQHF
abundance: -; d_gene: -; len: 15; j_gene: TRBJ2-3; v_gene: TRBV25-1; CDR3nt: TGTGCCAGCAGTGAATATCGGGGGTCGGCTGATACGCAGTATTTT; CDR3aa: CASSEYRGSADTQYF
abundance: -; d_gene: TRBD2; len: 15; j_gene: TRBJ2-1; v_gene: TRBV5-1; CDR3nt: TGCGCCAGCAGCTGGACTAGCGGGGGCTACAATGAGCAGTTCTTC; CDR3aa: CASSWTSGGYNEQFF
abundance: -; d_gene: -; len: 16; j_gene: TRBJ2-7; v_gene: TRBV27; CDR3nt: TGTGCCAGCAGTTCCTCCCCTGGCAGTATCTCCTACGAGCAGTACTTC; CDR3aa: CASSSSPGSISYEQYF
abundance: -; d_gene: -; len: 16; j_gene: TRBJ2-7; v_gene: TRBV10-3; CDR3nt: TGTGCCACCCGTCTCGGGGGGCGGGAGTCCCCCTACGAGCAGTACTTC; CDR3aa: CATRLGGRESPYEQYF
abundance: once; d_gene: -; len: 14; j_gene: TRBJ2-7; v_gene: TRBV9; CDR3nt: TGTGCCAGCAGCGTAACCCCACAGGTCTACGAGCAGTACTTC; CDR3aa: CASSVTPQVYEQYF
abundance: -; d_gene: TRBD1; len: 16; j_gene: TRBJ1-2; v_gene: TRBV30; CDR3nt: TGTGCCTGGAATATACCCAGACAGGGGCGGAACTATGGCTACACCTTC; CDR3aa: CAWNIPRQGRNYGYTF
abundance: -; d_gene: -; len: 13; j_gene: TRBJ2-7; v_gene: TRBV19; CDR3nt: TGTGCCAGTAGTATCCAGGGGACGTACGAGCAGTACTTC; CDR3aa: CASSIQGTYEQYF
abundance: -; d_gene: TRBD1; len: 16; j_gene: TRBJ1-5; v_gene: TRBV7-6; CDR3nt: TGTGCCAGCACCCTAATGGCGGGACAGGGGGCTCAGCCCCAGCATTTT; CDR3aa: CASTLMAGQGAQPQHF
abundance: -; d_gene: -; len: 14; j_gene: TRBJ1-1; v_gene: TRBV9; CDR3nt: TGTGCCAGCAGCGCCGACAGGATGAACACTGAAGCTTTCTTT; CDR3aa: CASSADRMNTEAFF
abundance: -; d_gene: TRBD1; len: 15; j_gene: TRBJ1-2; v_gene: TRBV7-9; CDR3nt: TGTGCCAGCAGCCTCCCGGGACAGGATACCTATGGCTACACCTTC; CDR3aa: CASSLPGQDTYGYTF
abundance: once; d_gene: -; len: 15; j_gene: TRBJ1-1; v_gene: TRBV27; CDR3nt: TGTGCCAGCAGTCCCCGACCGGGGGGGAACACTGAAGCTTTCTTT; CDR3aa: CASSPRPGGNTEAFF
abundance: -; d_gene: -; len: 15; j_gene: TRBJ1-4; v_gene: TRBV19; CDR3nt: TGTGCCAGTAGTATACCTCGGAGGGGAGGGGAAAAACTGTTTTTT; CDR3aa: CASSIPRRGGEKLFF
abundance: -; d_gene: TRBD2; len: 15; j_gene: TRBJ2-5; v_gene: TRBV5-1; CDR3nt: TGCGCCAGCAGTCTCCGCGGGAGCACCGGGGAGACCCAGTACTTC; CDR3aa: CASSLRGSTGETQYF
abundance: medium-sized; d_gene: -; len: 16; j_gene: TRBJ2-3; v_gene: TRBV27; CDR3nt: TGTGCCAGCAGTTCCGGGACTCAGATTAGCACAGATACGCAGTATTTT; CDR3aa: CASSSGTQISTDTQYF
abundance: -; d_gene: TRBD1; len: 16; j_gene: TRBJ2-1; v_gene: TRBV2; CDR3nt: TGTGCCAGCAGTGTTTCCGGGGGACAGGGGGTGAGGGAGCAGTTCTTC; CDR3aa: CASSVSGGQGVREQFF
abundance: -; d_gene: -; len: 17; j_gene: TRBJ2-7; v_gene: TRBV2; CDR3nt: TGTGCCAGACAGGGACGGCCGATAAAAACGGGGTCCTACGAGCAGTACTTC; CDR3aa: CARQGRPIKTGSYEQYF
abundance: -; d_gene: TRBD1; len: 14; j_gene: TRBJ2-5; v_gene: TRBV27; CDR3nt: TGTGCCAGCAGTAGGACAGGGGGCGAAGAGACCCAGTACTTC; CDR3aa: CASSRTGGEETQYF
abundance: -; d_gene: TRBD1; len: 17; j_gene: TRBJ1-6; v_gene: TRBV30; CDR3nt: TGTGCCTGGAGTTCGGGACAGGCAAGCTCCTATAATTCACCCCTCCACTTT; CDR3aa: CAWSSGQASSYNSPLHF
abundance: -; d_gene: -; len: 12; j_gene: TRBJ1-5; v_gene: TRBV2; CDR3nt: TGTGCCAGCAGTGACCCTTATCAGCCCCAGCATTTT; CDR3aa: CASSDPYQPQHF
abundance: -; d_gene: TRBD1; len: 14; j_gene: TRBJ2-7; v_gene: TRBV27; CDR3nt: TGTGCCAGCAGCCCGGGACAGGGTATTGGAGAGCAGTACTTC; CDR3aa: CASSPGQGIGEQYF
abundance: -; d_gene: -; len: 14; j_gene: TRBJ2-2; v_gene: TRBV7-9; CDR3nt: TGTGCCAGCAGCTTGGCTCAGGACACCGGGGAGCTGTTTTTT; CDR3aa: CASSLAQDTGELFF
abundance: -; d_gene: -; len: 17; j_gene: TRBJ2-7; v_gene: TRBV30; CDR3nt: TGTGCCTGGAGTATCCACGGAGGGTTCTACCCCCCTTACGAGCAGTACTTC; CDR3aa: CAWSIHGGFYPPYEQYF
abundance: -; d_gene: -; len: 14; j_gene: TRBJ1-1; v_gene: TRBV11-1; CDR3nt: TGTGCCAGCAGCTTCCTCAGGGGGAACACTGAAGCTTTCTTT; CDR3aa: CASSFLRGNTEAFF